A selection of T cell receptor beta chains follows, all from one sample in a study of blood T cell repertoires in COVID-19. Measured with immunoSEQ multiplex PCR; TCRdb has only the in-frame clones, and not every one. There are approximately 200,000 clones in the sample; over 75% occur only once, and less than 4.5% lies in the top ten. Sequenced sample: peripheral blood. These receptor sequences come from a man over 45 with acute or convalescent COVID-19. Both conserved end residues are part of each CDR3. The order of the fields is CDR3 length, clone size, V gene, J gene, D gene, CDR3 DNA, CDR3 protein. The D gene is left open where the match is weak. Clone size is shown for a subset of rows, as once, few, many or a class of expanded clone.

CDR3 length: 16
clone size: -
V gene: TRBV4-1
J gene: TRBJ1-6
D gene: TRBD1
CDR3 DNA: TGCGCCAGCAGCCAAGAAGGGACAGGGGGTAATTCACCCCTCCACTTT
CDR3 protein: CASSQEGTGGNSPLHF

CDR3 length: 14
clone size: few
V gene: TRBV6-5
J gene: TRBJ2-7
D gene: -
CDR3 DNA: TGTGCCAGCCGGGTTAGGCCGCAATCCTACGAGCAGTACTTC
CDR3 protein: CASRVRPQSYEQYF

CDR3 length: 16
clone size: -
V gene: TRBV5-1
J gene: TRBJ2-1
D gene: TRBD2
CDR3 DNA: TGCGCCAGCAGCCCCCGCTCTGGCGGGGGGGCATACAGGGAGTTCTTC
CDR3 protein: CASSPRSGGGAYREFF

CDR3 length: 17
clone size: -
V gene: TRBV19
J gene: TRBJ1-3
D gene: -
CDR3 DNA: TGTGCCAGTAGTATAGTGGGACTTGGCGTCGCTGGAAACACCATATATTTT
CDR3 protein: CASSIVGLGVAGNTIYF

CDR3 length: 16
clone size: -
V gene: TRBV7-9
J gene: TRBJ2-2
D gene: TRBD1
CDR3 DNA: TGTGCCAGCAGCTTAGGAGACAGGGGGCTGACCGGGGAGCTGTTTTTT
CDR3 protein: CASSLGDRGLTGELFF

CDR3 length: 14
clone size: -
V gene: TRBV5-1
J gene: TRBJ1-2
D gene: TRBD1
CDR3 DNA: TGCGCCAGCAGCGGGCAGGGGGCGGGCTATGGCTACACCTTC
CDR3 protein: CASSGQGAGYGYTF

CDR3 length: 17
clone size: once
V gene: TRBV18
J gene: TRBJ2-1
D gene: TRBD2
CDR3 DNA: TGTGCCAGCTCACCCACGACTAGCGGGGGGGTCAGGAATGAGCAGTTCTTC
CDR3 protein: CASSPTTSGGVRNEQFF

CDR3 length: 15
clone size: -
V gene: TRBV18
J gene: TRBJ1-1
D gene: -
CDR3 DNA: TGTGCCAGCTCACCACTCGGTACAGGGTCTCCTGAAGCTTTCTTT
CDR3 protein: CASSPLGTGSPEAFF

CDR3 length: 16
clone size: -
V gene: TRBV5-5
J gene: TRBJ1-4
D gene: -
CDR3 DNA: TGTGCCAGCAGCTTGGGGCACAGGCCAACTAATGAAAAACTGTTTTTT
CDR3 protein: CASSLGHRPTNEKLFF

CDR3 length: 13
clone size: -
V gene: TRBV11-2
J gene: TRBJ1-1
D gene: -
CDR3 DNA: TGTGCCAGCAGCTTGACACAGAACACTGAAGCTTTCTTT
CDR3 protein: CASSLTQNTEAFF

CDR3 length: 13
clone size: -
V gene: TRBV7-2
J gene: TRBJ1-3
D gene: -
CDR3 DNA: TGTGCCAGCGCCCAGGGGCTTGGAAACACCATATATTTT
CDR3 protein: CASAQGLGNTIYF

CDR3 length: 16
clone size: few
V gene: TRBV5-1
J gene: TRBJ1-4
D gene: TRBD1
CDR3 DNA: TGCGCCAGCAGCGGGACAGGGGTCGCGACTAATGAAAAACTGTTTTTT
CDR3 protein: CASSGTGVATNEKLFF

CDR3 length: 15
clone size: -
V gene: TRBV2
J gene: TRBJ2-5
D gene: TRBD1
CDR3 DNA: TGTGCCAGCAGTCCCGGGACAGGGGATGGAGAGACCCAGTACTTC
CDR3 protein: CASSPGTGDGETQYF

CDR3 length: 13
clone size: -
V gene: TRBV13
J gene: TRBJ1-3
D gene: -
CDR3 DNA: TGTGCCAGCAGCTTAAGAGAGGGCCGCACCATATATTTT
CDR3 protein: CASSLREGRTIYF

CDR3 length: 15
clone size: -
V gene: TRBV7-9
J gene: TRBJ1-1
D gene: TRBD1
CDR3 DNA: TGTGCCAGCAGCACAGAGGACAGGGGGGTAGGTGAAGCTTTCTTT
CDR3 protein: CASSTEDRGVGEAFF

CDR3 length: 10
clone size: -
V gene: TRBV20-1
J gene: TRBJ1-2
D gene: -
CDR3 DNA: TGCAGCTCCTTCAACTATGGCTACACCTTC
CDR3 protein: CSSFNYGYTF

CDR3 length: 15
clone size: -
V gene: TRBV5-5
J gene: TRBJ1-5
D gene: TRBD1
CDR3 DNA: TGTGCCAGCAGCTTACGGACAGGGGATGGTCAGCCCCAGCATTTT
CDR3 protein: CASSLRTGDGQPQHF

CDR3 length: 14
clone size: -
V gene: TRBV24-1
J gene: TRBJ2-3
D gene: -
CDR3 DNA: TGTGCCACTGGTACCGGGGAGGGCACAGATACGCAGTATTTT
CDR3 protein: CATGTGEGTDTQYF

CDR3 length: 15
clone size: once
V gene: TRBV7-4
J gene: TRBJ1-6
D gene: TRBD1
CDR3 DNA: TGTGCCAGCAGCTTCTTGGACAGGGACATATCACCCCTCCACTTT
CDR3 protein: CASSFLDRDISPLHF

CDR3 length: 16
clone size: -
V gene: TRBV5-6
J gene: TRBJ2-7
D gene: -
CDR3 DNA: TGTGCCAGCAGCTTGGAGGTTGGCAGGGTCAACTACGAGCAGTACTTC
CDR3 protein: CASSLEVGRVNYEQYF

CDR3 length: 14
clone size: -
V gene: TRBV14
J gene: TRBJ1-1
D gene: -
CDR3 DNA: TGTGCCAGCAGCCCAGGGGCGTCGAACACTGAAGCTTTCTTT
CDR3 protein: CASSPGASNTEAFF

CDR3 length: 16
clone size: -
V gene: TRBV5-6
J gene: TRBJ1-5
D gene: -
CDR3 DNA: TGTGCCAGCAGCTTCCTCGGAGGGCACGGCAATCAGCCCCAGCATTTT
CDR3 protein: CASSFLGGHGNQPQHF

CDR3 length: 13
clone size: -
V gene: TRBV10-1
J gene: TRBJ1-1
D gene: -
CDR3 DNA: TGCGCCAGCAGGCACACCTTGAACACTGAAGCTTTCTTT
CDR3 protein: CASRHTLNTEAFF

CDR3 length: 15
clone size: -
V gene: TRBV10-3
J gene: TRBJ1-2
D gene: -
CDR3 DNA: TGTGCCATCAGTGAGATACAGGGCGCTAACTATGGCTACACCTTC
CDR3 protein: CAISEIQGANYGYTF

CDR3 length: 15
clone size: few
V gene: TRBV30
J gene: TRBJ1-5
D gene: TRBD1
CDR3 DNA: TGTGCCTGGAGTGGCCTTGGGACAGGGTATCAGCCCCAGCATTTT
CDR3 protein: CAWSGLGTGYQPQHF

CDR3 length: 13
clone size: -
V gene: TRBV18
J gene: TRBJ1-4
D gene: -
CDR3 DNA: TGTGCCAGCTCACCTGGACAGCTAGAAAAACTGTTTTTT
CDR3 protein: CASSPGQLEKLFF

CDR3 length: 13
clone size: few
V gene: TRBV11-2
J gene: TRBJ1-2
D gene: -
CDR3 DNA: TGTGCCAGCAGCGCCTCAGGGGCCTATGGCTACACCTTC
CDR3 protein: CASSASGAYGYTF

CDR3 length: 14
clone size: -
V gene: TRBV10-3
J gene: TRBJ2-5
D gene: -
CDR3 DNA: TGTGCCATCAGTGAGGCGTCTCAGGCAGAGACCCAGTACTTC
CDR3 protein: CAISEASQAETQYF

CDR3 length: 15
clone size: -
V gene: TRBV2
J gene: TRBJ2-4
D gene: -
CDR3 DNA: TGTGCCAGCAGTAACAGATTTATAGCCAAAAACATTCAGTACTTC
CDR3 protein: CASSNRFIAKNIQYF

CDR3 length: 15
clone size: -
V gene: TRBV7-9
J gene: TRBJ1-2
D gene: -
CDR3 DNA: TGTGCCAGCAGCCAACAGGAGCTTCCCGTCTATGGCTACACCTTC
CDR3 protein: CASSQQELPVYGYTF

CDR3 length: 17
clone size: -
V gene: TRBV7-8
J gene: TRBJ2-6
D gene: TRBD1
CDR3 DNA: TGTGCCAGCAGCTGGAGACAGGGGATTGCTGGGGCCAACGTCCTGACTTTC
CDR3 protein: CASSWRQGIAGANVLTF

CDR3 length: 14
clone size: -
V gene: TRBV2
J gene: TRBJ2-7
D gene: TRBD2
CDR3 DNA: TGTGCCACCACCCCGGGGGGGCCCAACTACGAGCAGTACTTC
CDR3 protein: CATTPGGPNYEQYF

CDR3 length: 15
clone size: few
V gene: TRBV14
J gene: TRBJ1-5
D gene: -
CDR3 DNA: TGTGCCAGCAGCCTCCGGACAGAAAGCCTTGGGCCCCAGCATTTT
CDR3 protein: CASSLRTESLGPQHF

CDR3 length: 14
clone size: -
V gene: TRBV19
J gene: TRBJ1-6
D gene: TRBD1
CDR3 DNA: TGTGCCAGTAGCCGCGACAGGGGTGGATCACCCCTCCACTTT
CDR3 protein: CASSRDRGGSPLHF

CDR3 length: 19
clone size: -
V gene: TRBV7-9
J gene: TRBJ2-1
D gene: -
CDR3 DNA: TGTGCCAGCAGCTTTAGTGGCCCCAGGGTGGGTGGCTCCTACAATGAGCAGTTCTTC
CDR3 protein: CASSFSGPRVGGSYNEQFF

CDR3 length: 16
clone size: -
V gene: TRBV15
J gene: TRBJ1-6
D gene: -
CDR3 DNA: TGTGCCACTCAGGCGGAGGGGAGCTCCTATAATTCACCCCTCCACTTT
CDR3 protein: CATQAEGSSYNSPLHF

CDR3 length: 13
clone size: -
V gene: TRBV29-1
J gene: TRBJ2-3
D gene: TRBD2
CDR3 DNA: TGCAGCGTTGAAGCGGGGAGGGGAGATACGCAGTATTTT
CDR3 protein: CSVEAGRGDTQYF

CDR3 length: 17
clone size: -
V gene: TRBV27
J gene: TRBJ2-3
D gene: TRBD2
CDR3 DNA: TGTGCCAGCAGTTCTCCCCGAGGACTAGCCTATCGCGATACGCAGTATTTT
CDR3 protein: CASSSPRGLAYRDTQYF

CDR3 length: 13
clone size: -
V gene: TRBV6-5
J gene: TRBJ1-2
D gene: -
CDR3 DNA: TGTGCCAGCAGTTATGGGGCCGGCTATGGCTACACCTTC
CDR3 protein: CASSYGAGYGYTF

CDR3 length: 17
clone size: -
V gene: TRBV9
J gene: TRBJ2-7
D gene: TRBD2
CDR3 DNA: TGTGCCAGCAGCGTAGGCGGGGGGGCAGGTTTCGCCTACGAGCAGTACTTC
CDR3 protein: CASSVGGGAGFAYEQYF

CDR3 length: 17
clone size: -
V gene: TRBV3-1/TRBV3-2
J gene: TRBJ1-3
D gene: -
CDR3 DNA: TGTGCCAGCAGCCCCGACAAAAGCTTTGGCTCTGGAAACACCATATATTTT
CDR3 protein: CASSPDKSFGSGNTIYF

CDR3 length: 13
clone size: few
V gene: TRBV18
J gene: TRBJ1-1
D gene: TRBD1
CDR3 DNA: TGTGCCAGCCATCAGGGGGCGAACACTGAAGCTTTCTTT
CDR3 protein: CASHQGANTEAFF

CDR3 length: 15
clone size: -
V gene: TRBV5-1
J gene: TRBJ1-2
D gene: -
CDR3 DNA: TGCGCCAGCAGCTCCCCGGACAGAATGAACTATGGCTACACCTTC
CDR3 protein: CASSSPDRMNYGYTF

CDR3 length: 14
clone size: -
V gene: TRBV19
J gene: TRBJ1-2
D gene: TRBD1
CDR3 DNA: TGTGCCAGTAGTACACAGGGGGCGAAGTATGGCTACACCTTC
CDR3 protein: CASSTQGAKYGYTF

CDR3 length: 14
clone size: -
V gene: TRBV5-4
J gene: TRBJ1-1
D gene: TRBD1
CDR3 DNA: TGTGCCAGCAGCCTCGACAGGGTCGTCTCGGGAGCTTTCTTT
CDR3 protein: CASSLDRVVSGAFF

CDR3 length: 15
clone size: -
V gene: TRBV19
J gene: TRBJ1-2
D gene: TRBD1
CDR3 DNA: TGTGCCAGTAGTCAGCCTCCGACAGGGGTTTATGGCTACACCTTC
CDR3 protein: CASSQPPTGVYGYTF

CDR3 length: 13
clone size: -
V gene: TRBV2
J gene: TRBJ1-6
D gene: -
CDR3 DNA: TGTGCCACACAACAGGAGAGTAATTCACCCCTCCACTTT
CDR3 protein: CATQQESNSPLHF

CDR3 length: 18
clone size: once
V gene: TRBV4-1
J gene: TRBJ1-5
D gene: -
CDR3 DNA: TGCGCCAGCAGCCAAGATGGGACACCCGCTTCGGGCAATCAGCCCCAGCATTTT
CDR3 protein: CASSQDGTPASGNQPQHF

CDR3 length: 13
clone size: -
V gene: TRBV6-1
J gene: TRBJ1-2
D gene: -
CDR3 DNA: TGTGCCAGCAGTGAAAGGGGTAGTCATGGCTACACCTTC
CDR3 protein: CASSERGSHGYTF

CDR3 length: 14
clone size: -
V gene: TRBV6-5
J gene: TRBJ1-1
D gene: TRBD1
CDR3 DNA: TGTGCCAGCAGACACCGGGACAGGAACACTGAAGCTTTCTTT
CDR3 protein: CASRHRDRNTEAFF

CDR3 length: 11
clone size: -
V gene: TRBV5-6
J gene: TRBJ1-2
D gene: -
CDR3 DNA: TGTGCCAGCAGCTTGGGGGAGGGCTACACCTTC
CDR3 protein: CASSLGEGYTF

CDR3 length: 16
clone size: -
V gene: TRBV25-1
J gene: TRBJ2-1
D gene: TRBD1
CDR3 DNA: TGTGCCAGCAGTGGGACAGGGGCGCCCTCCTACAATGAGCAGTTCTTC
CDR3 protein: CASSGTGAPSYNEQFF

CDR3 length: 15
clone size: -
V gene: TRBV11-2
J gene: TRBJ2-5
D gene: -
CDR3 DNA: TGTGCCAGCAGCTCCCCTGGACAGACACAAGAGACCCAGTACTTC
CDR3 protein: CASSSPGQTQETQYF

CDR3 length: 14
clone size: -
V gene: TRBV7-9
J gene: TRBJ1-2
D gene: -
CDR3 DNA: TGTGCCAGCAGCTGGCAGGGGCACAACTATGGCTACACCTTC
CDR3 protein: CASSWQGHNYGYTF

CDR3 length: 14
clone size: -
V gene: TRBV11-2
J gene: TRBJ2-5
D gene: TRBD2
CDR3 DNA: TGTGCCAGCAGCCGGACTAGCGGGAAAGAGACCCAGTACTTC
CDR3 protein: CASSRTSGKETQYF